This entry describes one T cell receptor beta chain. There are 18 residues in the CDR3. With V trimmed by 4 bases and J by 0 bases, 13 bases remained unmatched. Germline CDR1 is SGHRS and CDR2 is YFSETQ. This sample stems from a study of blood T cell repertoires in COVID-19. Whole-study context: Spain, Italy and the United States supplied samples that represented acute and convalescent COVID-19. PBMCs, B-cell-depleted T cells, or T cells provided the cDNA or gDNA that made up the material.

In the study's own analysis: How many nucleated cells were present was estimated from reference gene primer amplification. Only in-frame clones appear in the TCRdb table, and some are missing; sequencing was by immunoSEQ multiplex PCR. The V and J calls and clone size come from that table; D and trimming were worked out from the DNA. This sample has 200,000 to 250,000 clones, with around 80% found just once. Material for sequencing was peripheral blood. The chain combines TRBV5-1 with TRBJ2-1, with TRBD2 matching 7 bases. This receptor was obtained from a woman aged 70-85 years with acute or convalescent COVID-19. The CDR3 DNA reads TGCGCCAGCAGCCTACCGCCCTCTAGCGGCCGCTCCTACAATGAGCAGTTCTTC. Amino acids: CASSLPPSSGRSYNEQFF.